The clone carrying this T cell receptor (beta chain) was seen only a few times. The antigen remains unidentified. The sample originates from a study of human T cells and chemical hapten exposure. Study conclusions and caveats: PT1 expanded TCR numbers tracked positively with patch test score.

As processed by the authors: A per-sample median of roughly 96,000 TCRs was observed, with a range of about 20,000 to 690,600. MiXCR, run by TCRdb on the RACE reads, gives a single entry per CDR3 protein. It is TCRdb's table, rather than the study itself, that gives the V and J calls and clone size. The profile shows more than 30,000 distinct CDR3 sequences, just under 6.5% of them singletons. Time point indicated: patch test 1, 2 weeks after DPC sensitization. Specified treatment: therapeutic diphenylcyclopropenone sensitization with weekly scalp DPC. Before extraction, the whole blood was not fractionated, and total RNA was taken from it. Ahead of each patch test application, blood was drawn. This CDR3 has 13 residues. With 5 bases clipped from V and 9 bases from J, the junction kept 6 bases outside the gene matches. Germline V gene sequence: CDR1 SGHTA, CDR2 FQGTGA.

The material was whole blood, obtained in connection with sensitization to the hapten diphenylcyclopropenone (DPC). This sequence joins TRBV7-3 and TRBJ2-1; TRBD2 matches 8 bases. The clonotype comes from a woman between 25 and 40 years old with alopecia areata. Some clones in this sample may be carry-over from other donors' samples. The CDR3 DNA reads as TGTGCCAGCAGCGCTCCCGGGGGGGTTGAGCAGTTCTTC. This gives the protein CASSAPGGVEQFF.